The 27 T cell receptor beta chains reported below all come from one sample, sequenced in a study of blood T cell repertoires in COVID-19. TCRdb keeps only in-frame clones here, not all; method: immunoSEQ multiplex PCR. The sample has around 140,000 clones, about 90% seen once. The sequenced sample consisted of peripheral blood. The receptors come from a woman aged 50 to 65 with acute or convalescent COVID-19.

The chain recombines TRBV7-9 with TRBJ1-4; no definite D call. Germline V gives CDR1 SEHNR, CDR2 FQNEAQ (reference sequence). The CDR3 extends over 15 amino acids. The ends were cut back, 5 bases at V and 8 bases at J, with 18 bases in the middle. The DNA of the CDR3 is TGTGCCAGCAGCCCCCCTAGTCCGGTAGGCGAAAAACTGTTTTTT. It yields the protein CASSPPSPVGEKLFF.

The chain recombines TRBV4-2 with TRBJ2-7, with 11 bases identical to TRBD1. The germline CDR1 and CDR2 sequences are LGHNA and YNFKEQ. V shed 3 bases and J 4 bases; nucleotides not matched to a gene: 2. The CDR3 runs 14 residues. The CDR3 region has the DNA TGTGCCAGCAGCCAGGGACAGGGGGATTACGAGCAGTACTTC. It encodes CASSQGQGDYEQYF.

The rearrangement uses TRBV6-5 and TRBJ2-3; D might be TRBD2 (7 bases). Germline loops: CDR1 MNHEY, CDR2 SVGAGI. The CDR3 is 15 residues long. V was pared by 3 bases and J by 6 bases, with 16 bases between. The DNA for the CDR3 is TGTGCCAGCAGTTATCGGGGGGCGCTAGGGGATACGCAGTATTTT. It codes for CASSYRGALGDTQYF.

The CDR3 reads CASSLRGGQGYNEQFF. In DNA form, the CDR3 reads TGTGCCAGCAGCCTCAGGGGGGGACAGGGGTACAATGAGCAGTTCTTC. The chain recombines TRBV7-9 with TRBJ2-1; 10 bases match TRBD1. The V segment lost 5 bases and the J segment 4 bases; nucleotides outside the gene matches: 8. The germline V gene has CDR1 SEHNR and CDR2 FQNEAQ (reference sequence). This CDR3 is built from 16 residues.

This clone was seen only a few times. The chain has TRBV28 and TRBJ2-3, with 8 bases fitting TRBD1. Germline CDR1 MDHEN, CDR2 SYDVKM. The CDR3 has 15 amino acids. V lost 2 bases to trimming and J lost 1 base; unmatched junction nucleotides: 2. CDR3 sequence (DNA): TGTGCCAGCAGTTTACAGGGGGCAGGCACAGATACGCAGTATTTT. Its translation is CASSLQGAGTDTQYF.

V and J are TRBV5-1 and TRBJ2-2; TRBD2 aligns across 13 bases. Germline assignment: CDR1 SGHRS and CDR2 YFSETQ. The CDR3 contains 18 residues. V trimming: 3 bases; J trimming: 5 bases; junction bases outside the gene matches: 10. In nucleotides, the CDR3 is TGCGCCAGCAGCTACGCTACTAGCGGGGGGGCATGGACCGGGGAGCTGTTTTTT. It encodes CASSYATSGGAWTGELFF.

The rearrangement links TRBV14 to TRBJ2-7; 8 bases line up with TRBD2. In germline, CDR1 is SGHDN, CDR2 FVKESK. V lost 0 bases to trimming and J lost 5 bases; unmatched junction nucleotides: 18. The CDR3 covers 19 residues. CDR3 sequence (DNA): TGTGCCAGCAGCCAAGATCGGCCCTGGGGGAGCGGGAGTGCCGACGAGCAGTACTTC. Translating it yields CASSQDRPWGSGSADEQYF.

The V call is TRBV18, the J call TRBJ2-2; 8 bases map to TRBD1. Unmatched junction bases numbered 2, after V lost 3 bases and J lost 2 bases. In germline, CDR1 is KGHSH, CDR2 LQKENI. The CDR3 sequence is 15 residues long. The CDR3 DNA reads TGTGCCAGCTCACCGGGACAGGCAAACACCGGGGAGCTGTTTTTT. Protein: CASSPGQANTGELFF.

This chain uses TRBV7-3 with TRBJ2-1; 11 nucleotides line up with TRBD1. The V and J ends lost 0 bases and 7 bases, in that order; junction bases with no gene match: 2. Germline V gene sequence: CDR1 SGHTA, CDR2 FQGTGA. CDR3 length: 15 residues. CDR3 DNA: TGTGCCAGCAGCTTAACTGGGACAGGGGGTAATGAGCAGTTCTTC. It yields the protein CASSLTGTGGNEQFF.

The rearrangement uses TRBV28 and TRBJ2-2; the D gene is possibly TRBD1 (5 bases). The germline CDR1 and CDR2 sequences are MDHEN and SYDVKM. Between the trimmed V and J ends, which lost 6 bases and 1 base, there was a span of 15 bases. This CDR3 is 16 amino acids long. The CDR3: CASSPQETVNTGELFF. The DNA for the CDR3 is TGTGCCAGCAGCCCCCAGGAGACAGTGAACACCGGGGAGCTGTTTTTT.

The V call is TRBV27, the J call TRBJ2-7, with D possibly TRBD2 on 6 matching bases. V lost 0 bases and J lost 6, with 18 bases in between. The CDR3 is 16 amino acids. Per the germline V gene, CDR1 is MNHEY and CDR2 is SMNVEV (reference sequence). CDR3 protein: CASSLSGRFGFGEQYF. The CDR3 nucleotides read TGTGCCAGCAGTTTATCGGGGAGGTTTGGATTTGGCGAGCAGTACTTC.

The V and J genes are TRBV7-3 and TRBJ1-1, with D possibly being TRBD1 (5 bases). Germline V gives CDR1 SGHTA, CDR2 FQGTGA. V lost 5 bases and J lost 3, with 10 bases in between. This CDR3 comprises 13 residues. The CDR3 spells CASSRGTDTEAFF. As DNA, the CDR3 is TGTGCCAGCAGCAGGGGTACGGACACTGAAGCTTTCTTT.

This chain joins TRBV6-1 and TRBJ2-2; tentatively, D is TRBD2 (5 bases). Trimming shortened V by 7 bases and J by 9 bases, and 9 bases separated the two germline ends. The CDR3 length is 11 residues. Germline V gene lookup returns CDR1 MNHNS and CDR2 SASEGT. CDR3 nucleotide sequence: TGTGCCAGCATTTCGGGGAGGGAGCTGTTTTTT. Its protein product is CASISGRELFF.

This clone was seen only a few times. V is TRBV5-1 and J is TRBJ1-1, with 9 bases matching TRBD1. Germline-derived CDR1 and CDR2 are SGHRS and YFSETQ. V lost 4 bases, J lost 6 bases, and 7 bases stayed unmatched. The CDR3 consists of 14 residues. This chain's CDR3 is CASSHGTGRAEAFF. In DNA form, the CDR3 reads TGCGCCAGCAGCCACGGGACAGGGCGGGCTGAAGCTTTCTTT.

The chain recombines TRBV7-2 with TRBJ2-4; unclear D gene. This CDR3 has 15 residues. Trimming shortened V by 5 bases and J by 6 bases, and 17 bases separated the two germline ends. Germline loops: CDR1 SGHTA, CDR2 FQGNSA. The CDR3 is CASSPVDLGGNIQYF. The CDR3, as DNA: TGTGCCAGCAGCCCAGTTGACCTAGGTGGAAACATTCAGTACTTC.

The chain couples TRBV6-5 to TRBJ1-2; TRBD1 matches 8 bases. Per germline, CDR1 MNHEY and CDR2 SVGAGI. The CDR3 is 13 amino acids. The ends lost 7 bases at V and 10 bases at J; junction bases unmatched: 11. CDR3 amino acids: CASNKRGQDDYTF. CDR3 coding DNA: TGTGCCAGCAACAAGAGGGGACAGGATGACTACACCTTC.

The chain carries TRBV15 and TRBJ1-2; D gene unclear. Trimming removed 0 bases from V and 5 bases from J, with 16 bases in between. CDR1 and CDR2 from the germline V gene are LNHNV and YYDKDF (reference sequence). CDR3 length: 16 residues. The CDR3: CATSRDAVRSSYGYTF. In DNA form, the CDR3 reads TGTGCCACCAGCAGAGACGCAGTCCGTTCATCATATGGCTACACCTTC.

The count of this clone is one. This rearrangement joins TRBV6-5 to TRBJ2-5; 8 bases map to TRBD2. The germline V gene encodes CDR1 MNHEY and CDR2 SVGAGI. V lost 4 bases to trimming and J lost 2 bases; unmatched junction nucleotides: 9. The CDR3 has 16 amino acids. The CDR3 DNA is TGTGCCAGCAGTTCAACCCTGGCGGGAGGACAAGAGACCCAGTACTTC. Its protein product is CASSSTLAGGQETQYF.

CDR3: CASSTWASYNEQFF. The DNA for the CDR3 is TGTGCCAGTAGTACCTGGGCCTCCTACAATGAGCAGTTCTTC. This rearrangement joins TRBV19 to TRBJ2-1; D is unclear. CDR1 is LNHDA, CDR2 SQIVND, per germline (reference sequence). The CDR3 is made up of 14 amino acids. V was cut by 4 bases and J by 0 bases, with 7 bases left in between.

The chain links TRBV19 to TRBJ2-2; 7 positions agree with TRBD1. CDR1 is LNHDA, CDR2 SQIVND, per germline (reference sequence). V gave up 6 bases and J gave up 7 bases; unmatched junction bases: 5. The CDR3 loop spans 13 amino acids. CDR3: CASSLQGNGELFF. For the CDR3, the DNA is TGTGCCAGTAGCCTACAGGGGAACGGGGAGCTGTTTTTT.

V usage is TRBV9 and J usage is TRBJ1-4; perhaps TRBD1 as D (5 bases). The V end was cut by 0 bases, the J end by 8 bases, with 20 bases between. The V gene's germline CDR1 is SGDLS and CDR2 YYNGEE. The CDR3 contains 17 residues. The CDR3 spells CASSVDPLGQTVEKLFF. DNA for the CDR3: TGTGCCAGCAGCGTAGATCCTCTTGGCCAGACAGTAGAAAAACTGTTTTTT.

The chain employs TRBV5-1 and TRBJ1-1; TRBD1 matches at 7 bases. In germline, CDR1 is SGHRS, CDR2 YFSETQ. Unmatched junction bases numbered 6, after V lost 4 bases and J lost 0 bases. The CDR3 runs 15 residues. CDR3 region: CASSQLQGLNTEAFF. DNA of the CDR3: TGCGCCAGCAGCCAACTACAGGGGTTGAACACTGAAGCTTTCTTT.

This clone was observed once. The chain employs TRBV6-6 and TRBJ1-4, with D possibly matching TRBD1 (6 bases). The germline V and J ends were trimmed by 3 bases and 3 bases, with 8 bases remaining between them. The CDR3 loop spans 14 amino acids. Per germline, CDR1 MNHNY and CDR2 SVGAGI (reference sequence). In DNA, the CDR3 is TGTGCCAGCAGTTATGGGACACCTAATGAAAAACTGTTTTTT. This encodes CASSYGTPNEKLFF.

The chain employs TRBV5-4 and TRBJ2-3; no definite D call. Germline values: CDR1 SGHNT, CDR2 YYREEE (reference sequence). V lost 3 bases, J lost 0 bases, and 14 bases lay in between. The CDR3 has 16 amino acids. The CDR3 protein is CASSSDKAPSTDTQYF. DNA for the CDR3: TGTGCCAGCAGCTCCGATAAAGCGCCTAGCACAGATACGCAGTATTTT.

This sequence joins TRBV3-1 (or the pseudogene TRBV3-2) and TRBJ1-3; D not certain. This CDR3 is 14 amino acids long. In germline, CDR1 is LGHDT, CDR2 YNNKEL (reference sequence). The V gene lost 5 bases and the J gene lost 1 base, with 9 bases spanning the gap. This chain's CDR3 is CASSLGPSGNTIYF. Written as DNA, the CDR3 is TGTGCCAGCAGCTTGGGCCCTTCTGGAAACACCATATATTTT.

The chain joins TRBV28 to TRBJ1-5; 10 bases match TRBD1. The CDR3 runs 15 residues. V was pared by 7 bases and J by 4 bases, with 7 bases of the junction left unmatched. Per the germline V gene, CDR1 is MDHEN and CDR2 is SYDVKM. CDR3 residues: CASITGTGENQPQHF. DNA of the CDR3: TGTGCCAGCATTACCGGGACAGGGGAGAATCAGCCCCAGCATTTT. Based on the CDR3 plus reference TRBV28 and TRBJ1-5, the full variable domain is DVKVTQSSRYLVKRTGEKVFLECVQDMDHENMFWYRQDPGLGLRLIYFSYDVKMKEKGDIPEGYSVSREKKERFSLILESASTNQTSMYLCASITGTGENQPQHFGDGTRLSIL.

As concerns this clone: The germline gene is not matched at one end of the junction; a read error may be the cause. The chain couples TRBV10-3 to TRBJ1-5; 7 bases match TRBD1. The CDR3 runs to 13 residues. Germline CDR1 and CDR2: ENHRY and SYGVKD. The CDR3 nucleotides read TGTGCCATCAGGGGGGACAGCAACCAGCCCCAGCATTTT. It encodes CAIRGDSNQPQHF.